The 20 T cell receptor beta chains presented below share a single source sample, sequenced in a study of T-cell memory formation after mild COVID-19. TCRdb reprocessed the 5' RACE reads with MiXCR, giving one entry per CDR3 protein. The sample has hundreds of thousands of distinct CDR3 sequences; over 25% are singletons. Source material: PBMCs or a T cell subset sorted from them (not recorded which). The receptors come from an adult woman who had mild COVID-19 (a few samples of this study predate the infection). Cell type and time point are not known.

The V call is TRBV5-5, the J call TRBJ2-3; D uncertain. CDR3 length: 13 amino acids. CDR1 and CDR2 from the germline V gene are SGHKS and YYEKEE (reference sequence). With 0 bases removed from V and 6 bases from J, the gap between germline ends came to 8 bases. The CDR3 reads CASSLVWDDTQYF. The CDR3, as DNA: TGTGCCAGCAGCTTGGTGTGGGATGATACGCAGTATTTT.

A few counts support this clonotype. This chain uses TRBV12-3 or TRBV12-4 with TRBJ2-3, with unresolved D. This CDR3 region has 13 residues. Trimming removed 7 bases at V and 7 bases at J, with 15 bases between. CDR3 region: CASIQALGNTQYF. The CDR3 DNA is TGTGCCAGCATCCAGGCCTTGGGGAATACGCAGTATTTT.

This clonotype turned up a few times. The chain combines TRBV7-8 with TRBJ2-1; tentatively, D is TRBD1 (6 bases). The CDR3 contains 15 residues. Germline V lookup: CDR1 SGHVS, CDR2 FQNEAQ. Trimming removed 5 bases from V and 2 bases from J, with 13 bases in between. The CDR3 loop is CASSTGDMAYNEQFF. CDR3 DNA sequence: TGTGCCAGCAGCACCGGGGACATGGCCTACAATGAGCAGTTCTTC.

This clonotype was seen only a few times. This rearrangement joins TRBV7-2 to TRBJ2-5; D gene uncertain. Trimming shortened V by 5 bases and J by 5 bases, and 15 bases separated the two germline ends. The CDR3 has 14 amino acids. Germline CDR1 is SGHTA and CDR2 is FQGNSA. CDR3 sequence (DNA): TGTGCCAGCAGCCGCCCAGGTGTTCAGGAGACCCAGTACTTC. It encodes CASSRPGVQETQYF.

In this sample, this clonotype turned up a few times. The DNA for the CDR3 is TGCGCCAGCAGCCAAGATGGGGAGGGTACCTACGAGCAGTACTTC. Translated: CASSQDGEGTYEQYF. The chain joins TRBV4-1 to TRBJ2-7; TRBD2 aligns across 7 bases. There are 15 residues in the CDR3. The trim removed 0 bases at V and 2 bases at J, leaving 4 bases unmatched. CDR1 is MGHRA, CDR2 YSYEKL, per germline.

A few counts support this clonotype. The rearrangement uses TRBV27 and TRBJ2-1, with TRBD2 matching 11 bases. CDR3 length: 15 residues. Losses at the gene ends were 6 bases for V and 7 bases for J; bases not matched to a gene: 8. Germline loops: CDR1 MNHEY, CDR2 SMNVEV (reference sequence). CDR3 bases: TGTGCCAGCAGCCCACTAGCGGGAGAGGCAAATGAGCAGTTCTTC. It encodes CASSPLAGEANEQFF.

In its sample, this clonotype was seen many times. The chain couples TRBV19 to TRBJ2-3, with TRBD2 as a possible D gene (5 bases). Trimming removed 8 bases from V and 4 bases from J, with 13 bases in between. This CDR3 comprises 13 residues. CDR1 is LNHDA, CDR2 SQIVND, per germline (reference sequence). CDR3 coding DNA: TGTGCCAGTTGTCCTAGCTTAGCAGATACGCAGTATTTT. Translation: CASCPSLADTQYF.

This clonotype was counted many times. V and J are TRBV5-1 and TRBJ2-3; 9 nucleotides align to TRBD2. J gave up 6 bases and V 7 bases, and 3 bases lay outside the gene matches. The CDR3 consists of 12 residues. CDR1 SGHRS and CDR2 YFSETQ come from the germline V gene. DNA of the CDR3: TGCGCCAGCGCGGGGGGGTTGGATACGCAGTATTTT. As protein: CASAGGLDTQYF.

The V gene is TRBV4-1, the J gene TRBJ2-1; D may be TRBD2 (6 bases). The CDR3 contains 17 residues. Trimming took 0 bases from V and 10 from J, leaving 22 bases between them. CDR1 MGHRA and CDR2 YSYEKL come from the germline V gene. CDR3 in DNA: TGCGCCAGCAGCCAAGATGCGGTCGGGACTCCAAGTCGGGAGCAGTTCTTC. Its protein product is CASSQDAVGTPSREQFF.

This sequence joins TRBV2 and TRBJ2-6; D unresolved. Trimming removed 10 bases at V and 1 base at J, with 11 bases between. The CDR3 is 14 residues long. CDR1 and CDR2 (germline): SNHLY, FYNNEI. CDR3 region: CAITSRSGANVLTF. CDR3 in DNA: TGTGCCATCACCTCTAGGTCTGGGGCCAACGTCCTGACTTTC.

The chain couples TRBV15 to TRBJ2-1; D unclear. The CDR3 contains 16 residues. The germline V gene has CDR1 LNHNV and CDR2 YYDKDF (reference sequence). Trimming left V 3 bases short and J 3 bases short, with 15 bases between. The CDR3 coding sequence is TGTGCCACCAGCAGCTTATCAGGTTTCGTCTACAATGAGCAGTTCTTC. Protein product: CATSSLSGFVYNEQFF.

The rearrangement joins TRBV12-3 or TRBV12-4 to TRBJ1-2; 8 positions match TRBD1. Trimming removed 6 bases from V and 8 bases from J; junction bases left unmatched: 8. This CDR3 has 13 amino acids. The CDR3 region has the DNA TGTGCCAGCAGACCCGGACAGGGTGCCGGCTACACCTTC. Translation: CASRPGQGAGYTF.

This clonotype showed up many times. Here the CDR3 reads CASSQDFGSGPYEQYF. In DNA form, the CDR3 reads TGTGCCAGCAGCCAAGATTTTGGTTCAGGCCCCTACGAGCAGTACTTC. V and J are TRBV4-2 and TRBJ2-7, with D uncertain. Trimming shortened V by 0 bases and J by 2 bases, and 14 bases separated the two germline ends. CDR1 is LGHNA and CDR2 is YNFKEQ in the germline V gene. This CDR3 spans 16 amino acids.

This clonotype was seen only a few times. The rearrangement links TRBV12-3 or TRBV12-4 to TRBJ2-5, with D possibly matching TRBD1 (6 bases). The CDR3 has 14 amino acids. V lost 5 bases and J 2 bases, leaving 12 bases between the germline ends. For the CDR3, the DNA is TGTGCCAGCAGTGATCAGGGGTCTCAAGAGACCCAGTACTTC. Protein: CASSDQGSQETQYF.

V is TRBV27 and J is TRBJ1-4; 11 bases align to TRBD1. The ends lost 2 bases at V and 11 bases at J; junction bases unmatched: 19. Germline CDR1 reads MNHEY; CDR2 reads SMNVEV (reference sequence). The CDR3 runs 19 residues. This CDR3 is CASSLTGAPDRGLAGKLFF. Here the CDR3 DNA reads TGTGCCAGCAGTTTAACGGGGGCCCCGGACAGGGGGCTAGCAGGGAAACTGTTTTTT. Together with reference TRBV27 and TRBJ1-4, the CDR3 gives the full variable domain: EAQVTQNPRYLITVTGKKLTVTCSQNMNHEYMSWYRQDPGLGLRQIYYSMNVEVTDKGDVPEGYKVSRKEKRNFPLILESPSPNQTSLYFCASSLTGAPDRGLAGKLFFGSGTQLSVL.

The gene calls are TRBV4-1 and TRBJ2-3; perhaps TRBD1 as D (5 bases). Germline V gene lookup returns CDR1 MGHRA and CDR2 YSYEKL. Trimming removed 0 bases at V and 5 bases at J, with 12 bases between. CDR3 length: 15 amino acids. CDR3: CASSQDQGSRDTQYF. For the CDR3, the DNA is TGCGCCAGCAGCCAAGATCAGGGTAGCCGAGATACGCAGTATTTT.

The sample holds a few counts of this clonotype. The chain carries TRBV5-6 and TRBJ2-5, with no clear D. V was pared by 2 bases and J by 3 bases, with 5 bases between. The CDR3 loop spans 12 amino acids. Germline values: CDR1 SGHDT, CDR2 YYEEEE. The DNA of the CDR3 is TGTGCCAGCAGCTTTACCAAAGAGACCCAGTACTTC. Translating it yields CASSFTKETQYF.

This chain links TRBV2 with TRBJ1-2, with no clear D. CDR3 length: 12 residues. V was pared by 8 bases and J by 7 bases, with 14 bases between. Germline V gene data show CDR1 as SNHLY and CDR2 as FYNNEI. CDR3 bases: TGTGCCAGCGCTGGAGGGCTAGGTGGCTACACCTTC. Residues: CASAGGLGGYTF. Combining the CDR3 with reference TRBV2 and TRBJ1-2 gives the whole variable domain EPEVTQTPSHQVTQMGQEVILRCVPISNHLYFYWYRQILGQKVEFLVSFYNNEISEKSEIFDDQFSVERPDGSNFTLKIRSTKLEDSAMYFCASAGGLGGYTFGSGTRLTVV.

This chain uses TRBV6-5 with TRBJ2-1; D remains ambiguous. The CDR3 has 11 amino acids. CDR1 MNHEY and CDR2 SVGAGI come from the germline V gene. Trimming left V 7 bases short and J 10 bases short, with 11 bases between. The CDR3 reads CASKFGPEQFF. The CDR3 region has the DNA TGTGCCAGCAAATTCGGACCCGAGCAGTTCTTC.

This sequence joins TRBV5-5 and TRBJ2-7, with D unclear. CDR1 and CDR2 from the germline V gene are SGHKS and YYEKEE (reference sequence). Deletions cut 1 base from V and 0 bases from J, with 8 bases between. The CDR3 consists of 14 residues. The CDR3 reads CASSLSASSYEQYF. CDR3 bases: TGTGCCAGCAGCTTGAGCGCCAGCTCCTACGAGCAGTACTTC. Full variable domain (remainder filled in from reference TRBV5-5 and TRBJ2-7): DAGVTQSPTHLIKTRGQQVTLRCSPISGHKSVSWYQQVLGQGPQFIFQYYEKEERGRGNFPDRFSARQFPNYSSELNVNALLLGDSALYLCASSLSASSYEQYFGPGTRLTVT.